This T cell receptor beta chain was captured by sequencing in a study of tumor-infiltrating lymphocytes in primary liver carcinoma. As for the study in general: Each of the samples returned roughly 3.5 to 8 million productive TCRbeta reads (a yield similar across tissue types).

Concerning this clonotype: The antigen remains unidentified. At one of its ends the junction is not consistent with the germline gene, which may arise from a read error.

Extraction of RNA together with DNA used about 20-34 mg of unsorted bulk tissue. Donors underwent surgery for histopathologically diagnosed primary liver carcinoma. Overall study findings and caveats: Lesser overlap characterized tumor-adjacent and tumor-blood pairs relative to tumor region pairs.

The CDR3 extends over 14 amino acids. The V gene's germline CDR1 is SQVTM and CDR2 ANQGSEA. Production of TCR beta cDNA used around 0.45 ug total RNA together with a constant-region primer. Modified slightly, ARM-PCR produced TCR beta libraries over three nested multiplex PCR rounds. Running about 11 cycles apiece, the first two PCR rounds relied on TRBV1-TRBV30 forward primers together with a C-beta reverse primer. TCRdb independently ran MiXCR on the multiplex PCR reads; one entry per CDR3 protein. Among fewer than 200,000 distinct CDR3 sequences, around 81% were seen once, and the ten largest hold 15% to 20%.

This TCR derives from a man in his forties or fifties with primary liver carcinoma and hepatitis B virus infection. The sample was tumor tissue from primary liver carcinoma. V gene TRBV29-1 combines with J gene TRBJ1-1; TRBD1 might be the D (6 bases). The CDR3 DNA is TGCAGCGTCGTCAGAGGGGGGGTGAGCACTGAAACTTTCTTT. Protein sequence: CSVVRGGVSTETFF.